These T cell receptor beta chains were read from a single sample in a study of blood T cells in healthy people across ages. TCRdb re-analysed the 5' RACE reads in MiXCR, keeping a single row per CDR3 protein. Among 600,000 to 850,000 distinct CDR3 sequences listed, more than 40% were seen once. Sequencing was performed on blood. Receptors originate from a woman aged 60 to 75 in good health. Both conserved end residues are part of each CDR3. D genes are given only for firm matches. The size of a clone is reported for some rows only, either as once, few or many, or as a class for expanded clones.

j_call v_call clone_size cdr3_length d_call cdr3_nt cdr3_aa
TRBJ2-4 TRBV29-1 many 13 NA TGCAGCGTTGATGGCGTAGCCAAAAACATTCAGTACTTC CSVDGVAKNIQYF
TRBJ2-7 TRBV24-1 NA 17 NA TGTGCCACCAGTGGACTGCCGGACAGAATAAACTCCTACGAGCAGTACTTC CATSGLPDRINSYEQYF
TRBJ2-5 TRBV9 NA 16 NA TGTGCCAGCAGCGCTTCGGCAGGGAAGAGTTGGGAGACCCAGTACTTC CASSASAGKSWETQYF
TRBJ2-1 TRBV7-3 few 14 TRBD2 TGTGCCAGCAGCTCGGGACTAGGGTTCAATGAGCAGTTCTTC CASSSGLGFNEQFF
TRBJ2-5 TRBV3-1 NA 12 NA TGTGCCCGCAGGAATGAGGTTAAGACCCAGTACTTC CARRNEVKTQYF
TRBJ2-5 TRBV4-3 NA 15 TRBD2 TGCACCAGCAGCCAAGATGGGGGACTAGTTAATGAGCAGTACTTC CTSSQDGGLVNEQYF
TRBJ1-1 TRBV24-1 NA 14 TRBD1 TGTGCCACCAGTGAGTCGGGACAGGGAAAGGTAGCTTTCTTT CATSESGQGKVAFF
TRBJ2-7 TRBV9 few 14 NA TGTGCCAGCAGCGTAGGGCTAGTAAACTACGAGCAGTACTTC CASSVGLVNYEQYF
TRBJ2-1 TRBV6-4 NA 15 NA TGTGCCAGCAGTGACGGTGGGAGCTCCTACAATGCGCAGTTCTTC CASSDGGSSYNAQFF
TRBJ2-7 TRBV7-6 few 15 NA TGTGCCAGCAGCTTAGAGGCCACTAGCACCTACGAGCAGTACTTC CASSLEATSTYEQYF
TRBJ2-2 TRBV7-4 NA 16 NA TGTGCCAGCAGCCCCGCTAGTATAGTAGTCACCGGGGAGCTGTTTTTT CASSPASIVVTGELFF
TRBJ2-7 TRBV20-1 NA 15 TRBD2 TGCAGTGCTAGTACAAGTAGCGGGGGCTCCTACGAGCAGTACTTC CSASTSSGGSYEQYF
TRBJ2-7 TRBV20-1 many 14 NA TGCAGTGCTAGAGATCAGGGCGGGAAAGTCGAGCAGTACTTC CSARDQGGKVEQYF
TRBJ1-2 TRBV3-1 few 14 NA TGTGCCAGCAGCCGGGACACTTATAACTATGGCTACACCTTC CASSRDTYNYGYTF
TRBJ2-3 TRBV7-9 NA 17 TRBD2 TGTGCCAGCACCTCGGGGGGGGCCTCGGGGTCCGGAGATACGCAGTATTTT CASTSGGASGSGDTQYF
TRBJ1-2 TRBV28 NA 14 NA TGTGCCAGCAGTTTCGGGCCACCCGGGGTTGGCTACACCTTC CASSFGPPGVGYTF
TRBJ1-2 TRBV5-6 NA 14 TRBD1 TGTGCCAGCAGCAGAGGGACAGCAAACTATGGCTACACCTTC CASSRGTANYGYTF
TRBJ2-2 TRBV24-1 few 17 TRBD2 TGTGCCACCAGCCGGTCTAGCGGGAGGGCCGAAACCGGGGAGCTGTTTTTT CATSRSSGRAETGELFF
TRBJ2-3 TRBV7-3 once 17 NA TGTGCCAGCAGCACCCATGTATCGGGGGAGGCCACAGATACGCAGTATTTT CASSTHVSGEATDTQYF
TRBJ2-1 TRBV12-3/TRBV12-4 NA 16 NA TGTGCCAGCAGCCCAGAGGGGGGGGACGGACTGGGTGAGCAGTTCTTC CASSPEGGDGLGEQFF
TRBJ2-1 TRBV15 NA 14 TRBD2 TGTGCCACCAACCCGACTAGCGGGAACAATGAGCAGTTCTTC CATNPTSGNNEQFF
TRBJ2-1 TRBV6-6 NA 13 NA TGTGCCAGCAGTTACTCGGTGGGCGATGAGCAGTTCTTC CASSYSVGDEQFF
TRBJ1-5 TRBV28 NA 15 NA TGTGCCAGCACGAGGGCCAAGCATAGCAATCAGCCCCAGCATTTT CASTRAKHSNQPQHF
TRBJ2-7 TRBV12-3/TRBV12-4 many 13 NA TGTGCCAGCAGCCAACTGGGTTCCTACGAGCAGTACTTC CASSQLGSYEQYF
TRBJ1-3 TRBV6-1 NA 15 NA TGTGCCAGCTGGGAGAGGGCTTCTTCTGGAAACACCATATATTTT CASWERASSGNTIYF
TRBJ2-1 TRBV6-6 once 13 NA TGTGCCAGCAGTTACTCACCAAACAATGAGCAGTTCTTC CASSYSPNNEQFF
TRBJ1-6 TRBV7-3 NA 16 TRBD1 TGTGCCAGCAGCTCGTCCACAGGGACAGGAAATTCACCCCTCCACTTT CASSSSTGTGNSPLHF
TRBJ2-3 TRBV10-3 NA 12 NA TGTGCCATCAGTATTCGGTGGGATACGCAGTATTTT CAISIRWDTQYF
TRBJ2-5 TRBV5-6 NA 14 NA TGTGCCAGCAGCTCCCTGACAATTGGGGAGACCCAGTACTTC CASSSLTIGETQYF
TRBJ2-7 TRBV9 NA 13 NA TGTGCCAGCAGCGTAGGGCCTATCTACGAGCAGTACTTC CASSVGPIYEQYF
TRBJ1-1 TRBV5-1 few 14 NA TGCGCCAGCAGCTTGTTACACCTGAACACTGAAGCTTTCTTT CASSLLHLNTEAFF
TRBJ2-2 TRBV5-1 few 16 NA TGCGCCAGCAGCCCCATGGGCGGCTCGAACACCGGGGAGCTGTTTTTT CASSPMGGSNTGELFF
TRBJ1-1 TRBV5-1 few 17 TRBD1 TGCGCCAGCAGCTTGGGACAGGGGTATTTCAGGGGGACTGAAGCTTTCTTT CASSLGQGYFRGTEAFF
TRBJ2-3 TRBV4-2 NA 18 TRBD2 TGTGCCAGCAGCCAAGAACCCCTAGCGGGAGGGCCAACAGATACGCAGTATTTT CASSQEPLAGGPTDTQYF
TRBJ2-3 TRBV30 few 14 TRBD2 TGTGCCTGGAGTAGGGGCGGGGGAGAAGATACGCAGTATTTT CAWSRGGGEDTQYF
TRBJ2-7 TRBV18 NA 16 TRBD2 TGTGCCAGCTCCCAAGGGGTACTAGCGGGATCCTACGAGCAGTACTTC CASSQGVLAGSYEQYF
TRBJ2-4 TRBV18 once 16 NA TGTGCCAGCTCCTACAGGACTACTATAGCCAAAAACATTCAGTACTTC CASSYRTTIAKNIQYF
TRBJ2-1 TRBV20-1 few 14 TRBD1 TGCAGTGCTACCACCCCGGGACAGAACAATGAGCAGTTCTTC CSATTPGQNNEQFF
TRBJ2-7 TRBV5-1 NA 13 NA TGCGCCAGCCTCCGGGACGGAAGTTACGAGCAGTACTTC CASLRDGSYEQYF
TRBJ2-5 TRBV3-1 NA 14 NA TGTGCCAGCAGCCAAAACTTGAACCAAGAGACCCAGTACTTC CASSQNLNQETQYF
TRBJ2-7 TRBV4-1 NA 13 NA TGCGCCAGCAGCTACAGGGAGTCAAACGAGCAGTACTTC CASSYRESNEQYF
TRBJ1-1 TRBV5-1 few 16 TRBD1 TGCGCCAGCAGCTCCCGAGGGGGGACAGGGGGCACTGAAGCTTTCTTT CASSSRGGTGGTEAFF
TRBJ2-5 TRBV4-3 NA 15 NA TGCGCCAGCAGCCTGAGAGGGACTTCTCAAGAGACCCAGTACTTC CASSLRGTSQETQYF
TRBJ2-1 TRBV6-6 NA 16 TRBD2 TGTGCCAGCAGCCCCGCCGGGCTAGCGGGGTCAAATGAGCAGTTCTTC CASSPAGLAGSNEQFF
TRBJ2-7 TRBV29-1 NA 14 TRBD1 TGCAGCGTTGCCCCTCGACAGGGGGCGGGCGAGCAGTACTTC CSVAPRQGAGEQYF
TRBJ2-5 TRBV19 NA 16 TRBD2 TGTGCCAGTAGTTTATCCGGGACTAGCGGGAGCAAGACCCAGTACTTC CASSLSGTSGSKTQYF
TRBJ1-6 TRBV29-1 few 15 NA TGCAGCGTTGCCCTTGACAGCTCCTATAATTCACCCCTCCACTTT CSVALDSSYNSPLHF